The 28 T cell receptor beta chains listed next were all sequenced from one sample in a study of blood T cell repertoires in COVID-19. The assay was immunoSEQ multiplex PCR, and TCRdb's table has in-frame clones only and misses some. This table has some 400,000 clones, more than 75% appearing once. Sample: peripheral blood. The receptor set was obtained from a woman aged 60-70 years with COVID-19, enrolled during active disease.

The count of this clone is one. V usage is TRBV15 and J usage is TRBJ2-3; perhaps TRBD1 as D (6 bases). There are 15 residues in the CDR3. Germline CDR1 reads LNHNV; CDR2 reads YYDKDF (reference sequence). V gave up 0 bases and J gave up 2 bases, with 9 bases separating them. CDR3 in amino acids: CATSRDRGSTDTQYF. In DNA, the CDR3 is TGTGCCACCAGCAGAGACAGGGGATCCACAGATACGCAGTATTTT. Supplemented by reference TRBV15 and TRBJ2-3, the full variable domain reads DAMVIQNPRYQVTQFGKPVTLSCSQTLNHNVMYWYQQKSSQAPKLLFHYYDKDFNNEADTPDNFQSRRPNTSFCFLDIRSPGLGDTAMYLCATSRDRGSTDTQYFGPGTRLTVL.

This sequence joins TRBV7-2 and TRBJ2-5; perhaps TRBD1 as D (5 bases). Between the trimmed V and J ends, which lost 5 bases and 0 bases, there was a span of 7 bases. From germline, CDR1 is SGHTA and CDR2 FQGNSA. The CDR3 length is 13 residues. This chain's CDR3 is CASSQDNQETQYF. CDR3 nucleotide sequence: TGTGCCAGCAGCCAGGACAACCAAGAGACCCAGTACTTC.

This clone has only a few counts. V gene TRBV6-5 combines with J gene TRBJ1-1, with 8 nucleotides matching TRBD1. The CDR3 has 11 amino acids. Germline CDR1 reads MNHEY; CDR2 reads SVGAGI. In DNA, the CDR3 is TGTGGGACAGGGACTCTTTCTGAAGCTTTCTTT. This encodes CGTGTLSEAFF.

The gene calls are TRBV5-1 and TRBJ2-5; TRBD1 aligns across 11 bases. CDR1 is SGHRS, CDR2 YFSETQ, per germline. V shed 2 bases and J 5 bases; nucleotides not matched to a gene: 5. There are 15 residues in the CDR3. CDR3 loop: CASSFGQGALETQYF. The CDR3 nucleotides read TGCGCCAGCAGCTTCGGACAGGGGGCGCTTGAGACCCAGTACTTC.

The rearrangement links TRBV2 to TRBJ2-2; a possible D gene is TRBD2 (5 bases). The V gene's germline CDR1 is SNHLY and CDR2 FYNNEI. V was trimmed by 4 bases and J by 6 bases, leaving 12 bases between them. The CDR3 length is 14 residues. CDR3 sequence reads: CASSGSEAAGELFF. The CDR3 bases are TGTGCCAGCAGTGGGTCCGAAGCGGCCGGGGAGCTGTTTTTT.

The table lists this clone with a count of one. The CDR3 region has the DNA TGTGCCATCAGTGAACAGAACACCGGGGAGCTGTTTTTT. This codes for CAISEQNTGELFF. This chain joins TRBV10-3 and TRBJ2-2, with unresolved D. V shed 3 bases and J shed 1 base, with 3 bases lying between them. Germline CDR1 and CDR2: ENHRY and SYGVKD. The CDR3 has 13 residues.

The J gene is TRBJ1-2, the V gene TRBV19, with D possibly being TRBD1 (6 bases). The CDR3 has 13 residues. The V gene's germline CDR1 is LNHDA and CDR2 SQIVND (reference sequence). The V end was cut by 7 bases, the J end by 4 bases, with 13 bases between. The CDR3 DNA is TGTGCCAGTACAGCAGGGGCTGGCTATGGCTACACCTTC. It translates to CASTAGAGYGYTF.

V usage is TRBV5-1 and J usage is TRBJ1-2; 9 nucleotides match TRBD1. Germline-derived CDR1 and CDR2 are SGHRS and YFSETQ. V shed 3 bases and J 6 bases; nucleotides not matched to a gene: 9. The CDR3 has 15 amino acids. The CDR3: CASSSQGQGLDGYTF. CDR3 sequence (DNA): TGCGCCAGCAGCTCCCAAGGACAGGGGTTAGATGGCTACACCTTC.

The chain is built from TRBV19 and TRBJ1-1; no firm D call. Per the germline V gene, CDR1 is LNHDA and CDR2 is SQIVND (reference sequence). The germline V and J ends were trimmed by 0 bases and 1 base, with 12 bases remaining between them. There are 16 residues in the CDR3. Written as DNA, the CDR3 is TGTGCCAGTAGTATAGATCGAGAAAACGCGAACACTGAAGCTTTCTTT. It encodes CASSIDRENANTEAFF.

The chain combines TRBV5-1 with TRBJ1-2; D may be TRBD1 (6 bases). The germline CDR1 and CDR2 sequences are SGHRS and YFSETQ. V shed 0 bases and J shed 1 base, with 7 bases lying between them. The CDR3 extends over 14 amino acids. CDR3 nucleotides: TGCGCCAGCAGCTTGGAGGGACATAACTATGGCTACACCTTC. Encoded protein: CASSLEGHNYGYTF.

Many counts were recorded for this clone. V and J are TRBV21-1 and TRBJ1-6; the D call of TRBD1 is as the table states it, not checked on the DNA. TRBV21-1 is a pseudogene. The CDR3 is 13 residues long. CDR3 bases: TGTGCCAGACTTACGACAGGGCCCTCACCCCTCCACTTT. Amino acid sequence: CARLTTGPSPLHF.

V gene TRBV3-1 (or the pseudogene TRBV3-2) combines with J gene TRBJ1-2, with a weak D call TRBD1 (5 bases). The CDR3 is 14 amino acids. The germline gives CDR1 LGHDT, CDR2 YNNKEL (reference sequence). The V end was cut by 4 bases, the J end by 3 bases, with 12 bases between. CDR3 region: CASSRRGIYYGYTF. DNA for the CDR3: TGTGCCAGCAGCCGAAGGGGAATTTACTATGGCTACACCTTC.

V gene TRBV19 combines with J gene TRBJ1-6, with a possible D match to TRBD1 (6 bases). V lost 0 bases to trimming and J lost 6 bases, with 9 bases between them. The CDR3 is made up of 15 amino acids. Germline-derived CDR1 and CDR2 are LNHDA and SQIVND (reference sequence). CDR3 DNA: TGTGCCAGTAGTATAGAGGGACAAGTTAATTCACCCCTCCACTTT. Protein sequence: CASSIEGQVNSPLHF.

This sequence joins TRBV9 and TRBJ2-1, with 7 bases identical to TRBD2. Germline V gives CDR1 SGDLS, CDR2 YYNGEE. Trimming cost V 4 bases and J 0 bases; bases outside gene matches: 13. The CDR3 length is 18 residues. The CDR3 reads CASSLPNGGLSSYNEQFF. Written as DNA, the CDR3 is TGTGCCAGCAGCTTACCCAACGGGGGGTTAAGCTCCTACAATGAGCAGTTCTTC.

This sequence joins TRBV5-1 and TRBJ2-7; the D gene is possibly TRBD1 (6 bases). Germline V gene data show CDR1 as SGHRS and CDR2 as YFSETQ. The CDR3 consists of 15 residues. Trimming pared 4 bases from V and 0 bases from J, leaving 14 bases between. The CDR3 DNA is TGCGCCAGCAGCAAGGACAGAGATAGCTCCTACGAGCAGTACTTC. Protein sequence: CASSKDRDSSYEQYF.

V usage is TRBV6-5 and J usage is TRBJ2-1, with a possible D match to TRBD1 (6 bases). V was shortened by 5 bases and J by 6 bases, with 17 bases between the two germline ends. Germline V gene sequence: CDR1 MNHEY, CDR2 SVGAGI. CDR3 length: 15 residues. In DNA, the CDR3 is TGTGCCAGCAGTAGATTACAGGGTTATGGCAATGAGCAGTTCTTC. This encodes CASSRLQGYGNEQFF.

The gene calls are TRBV7-3 and TRBJ2-3, with 10 bases identical to TRBD2. V was clipped by 6 bases and J by 1 base; unmatched bases: 4. The CDR3 totals 15 residues. CDR1 and CDR2 from the germline V gene are SGHTA and FQGTGA. The CDR3 bases are TGTGCCAGCAGGTCCGGGACTAGCGGCACAGATACGCAGTATTTT. Translated, it gives CASRSGTSGTDTQYF.

The chain recombines TRBV9 with TRBJ1-6, with TRBD1 matching 8 bases. J gave up 4 bases and V 3 bases, and 6 bases lay outside the gene matches. The CDR3 contains 16 residues. Germline V lookup: CDR1 SGDLS, CDR2 YYNGEE. For the CDR3, the DNA is TGTGCCAGCAGCGCGACGGACAGGGATTATAATTCACCCCTCCACTTT. It specifies CASSATDRDYNSPLHF.

This chain joins TRBV6-5 and TRBJ2-7, with 9 bases lining up with TRBD1. With 2 bases clipped from V and 12 bases from J, the junction kept 8 bases outside the gene matches. This CDR3 comprises 13 residues. Per germline, CDR1 MNHEY and CDR2 SVGAGI. The CDR3 region has the DNA TGTGCCAGCAGTTACCATACAGGGGGCTCGGTGTACTTC. It codes for CASSYHTGGSVYF.

The DNA of the CDR3 is TGTGCCAGCACTCAGGGGGAATACAATGAGCAGTTCTTC. Its translation: CASTQGEYNEQFF. The rearrangement uses TRBV2 and TRBJ2-1; TRBD1 matches 7 bases. This CDR3 has 13 residues. V was pared by 7 bases and J by 4 bases, with 4 bases of the junction left unmatched. The germline gives CDR1 SNHLY, CDR2 FYNNEI.

V is TRBV6-5 and J is TRBJ1-1; D is ambiguous. V was cut by 7 bases and J by 0 bases, with 6 bases left in between. This CDR3 region has 12 residues. From germline, CDR1 is MNHEY and CDR2 SVGAGI. This CDR3 is CASTGVNTEAFF. In DNA form, the CDR3 reads TGTGCCAGCACGGGAGTGAACACTGAAGCTTTCTTT.

This chain links TRBV11-2 with TRBJ1-2; D may be TRBD1 (5 bases). This CDR3 contains 15 residues. Trimming shortened V by 4 bases and J by 8 bases, and 20 bases separated the two germline ends. In germline, CDR1 is SGHAT, CDR2 FQNNGV. The CDR3 is CASSSNGGRVGGYTF. CDR3 nucleotides: TGTGCCAGCAGCTCAAACGGTGGCAGGGTTGGCGGCTACACCTTC.

The CDR3 reads CATSDLGTGSNEQFF. The CDR3 bases are TGTGCCACCAGTGATTTAGGGACAGGTTCCAATGAGCAGTTCTTC. The chain joins TRBV24-1 to TRBJ2-1; 8 bases agree with TRBD1. CDR1 KGHDR and CDR2 SFDVKD come from the germline V gene. J gave up 6 bases and V 1 base, and 4 bases lay outside the gene matches. This CDR3 is built from 15 residues.

The rearrangement joins TRBV6-6 to TRBJ2-5; D possibly corresponds to TRBD2 (6 bases). This CDR3 has 15 amino acids. The germline CDR1 and CDR2 sequences are MNHNY and SVGAGI (reference sequence). The V and J ends lost 5 bases and 2 bases respectively, with 15 bases between them. The DNA for the CDR3 is TGTGCCAGCAGTCCCCAAGGGGACTTTCAAGAGACCCAGTACTTC. Translated: CASSPQGDFQETQYF.

This chain uses TRBV9 with TRBJ2-5; no firm D call. The length of the CDR3 is 13 residues. The germline V gene has CDR1 SGDLS and CDR2 YYNGEE. V lost 3 bases and J 4 bases, leaving 10 bases between the germline ends. CDR3 nucleotides: TGTGCCAGCAGCGCGCGCTCTCGAGAGACCCAGTACTTC. This codes for CASSARSRETQYF. The complete variable domain, with remaining parts taken from reference TRBV9 and TRBJ2-5, reads DSGVTQTPKHLITATGQRVTLRCSPRSGDLSVYWYQQSLDQGLQFLIQYYNGEERAKGNILERFSAQQFPDLHSELNLSSLELGDSALYFCASSARSRETQYFGPGTRLLVL.

The chain combines TRBV27 with TRBJ1-1, with 9 bases that match TRBD1. CDR1 is MNHEY, CDR2 SMNVEV, per germline (reference sequence). V was pared by 5 bases and J by 0 bases, with 4 bases of the junction left unmatched. This CDR3 region has 15 residues. The CDR3 protein is CASSPQGAMNTEAFF. The CDR3 bases are TGTGCCAGCAGTCCACAGGGGGCGATGAACACTGAAGCTTTCTTT.

The chain is built from TRBV3-1 (or the pseudogene TRBV3-2) and TRBJ2-7; 10 bases line up with TRBD2. The CDR3 has 18 residues. CDR1 is LGHDT, CDR2 YNNKEL, per germline (reference sequence). V shed 0 bases, J shed 3 bases, and the junction held 11 bases outside the gene matches. In DNA form, the CDR3 reads TGTGCCAGCAGCCAAGATCTTGAAGCGGGGGGGCCGGTCTACGAGCAGTACTTC. It translates to CASSQDLEAGGPVYEQYF.

This chain joins TRBV5-1 and TRBJ1-2, with 10 bases aligning to TRBD1. J lost 8 bases, V lost 3 bases, and 13 bases had no gene match. Germline lookup yields CDR1 SGHRS and CDR2 YFSETQ. The CDR3 has 16 residues. The CDR3 loop reads CASSYYGGTGEEGYTF. CDR3 bases: TGCGCCAGCAGCTACTATGGAGGGACAGGGGAGGAAGGCTACACCTTC.